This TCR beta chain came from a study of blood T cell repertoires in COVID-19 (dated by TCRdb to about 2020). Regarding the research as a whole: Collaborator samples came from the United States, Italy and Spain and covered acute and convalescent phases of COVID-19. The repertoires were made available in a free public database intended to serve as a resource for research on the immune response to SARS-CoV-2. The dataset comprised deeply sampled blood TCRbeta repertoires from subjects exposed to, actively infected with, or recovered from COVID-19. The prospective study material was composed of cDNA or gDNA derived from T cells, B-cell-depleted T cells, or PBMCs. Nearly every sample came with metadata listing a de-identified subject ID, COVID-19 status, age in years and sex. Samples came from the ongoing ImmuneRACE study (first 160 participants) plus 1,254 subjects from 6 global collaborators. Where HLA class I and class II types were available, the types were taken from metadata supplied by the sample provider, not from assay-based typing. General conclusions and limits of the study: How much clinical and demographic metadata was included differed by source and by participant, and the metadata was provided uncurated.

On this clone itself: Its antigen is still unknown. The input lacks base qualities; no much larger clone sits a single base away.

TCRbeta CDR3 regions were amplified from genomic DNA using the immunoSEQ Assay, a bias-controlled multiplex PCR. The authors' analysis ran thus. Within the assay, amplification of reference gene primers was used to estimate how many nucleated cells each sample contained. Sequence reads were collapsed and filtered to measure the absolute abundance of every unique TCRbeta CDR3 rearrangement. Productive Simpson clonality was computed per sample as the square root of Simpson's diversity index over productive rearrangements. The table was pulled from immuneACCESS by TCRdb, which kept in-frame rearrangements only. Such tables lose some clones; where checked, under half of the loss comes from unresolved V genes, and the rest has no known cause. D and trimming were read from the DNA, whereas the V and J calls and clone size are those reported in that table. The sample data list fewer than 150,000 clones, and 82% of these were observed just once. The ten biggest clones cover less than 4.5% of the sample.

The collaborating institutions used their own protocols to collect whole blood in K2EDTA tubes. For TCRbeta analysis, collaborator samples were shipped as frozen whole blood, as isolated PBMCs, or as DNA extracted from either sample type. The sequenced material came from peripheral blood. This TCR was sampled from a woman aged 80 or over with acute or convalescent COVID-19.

The CDR3 protein sequence reads: CASRQGPQQPQHF. The DNA reads TGTGCCAGCCGACAGGGGCCTCAACAGCCCCAGCATTTT. This chain is built from TRBV2 and TRBJ1-5, with 8 junctional bases fitting TRBD1. V loses 8 bases at its end and J loses 7 bases; junction bases beyond the gene matches: 7. Spanning cysteine to phenylalanine, the CDR3 consists of 13 amino acids. Solely the CDR3 DNA is kept, with 39 bases framed from the first base. From a lookup of the germline V gene, CDR1 and CDR2 are SNHLY and FYNNEI.